This T cell receptor (beta chain) was retrieved from a study of blood T cell repertoires in COVID-19 (dated by TCRdb to 2018 to 2021). Context from the whole study: Collaborator samples came from the United States, Italy and Spain and covered acute and convalescent phases of COVID-19. A de-identified subject ID, COVID-19 status, age in years and sex were almost always included in the sample metadata. The repertoires were released in a freely available public database meant as a resource for research on the immune response to SARS-CoV-2. The prospective study material was composed of cDNA or gDNA derived from T cells, B-cell-depleted T cells, or PBMCs. HLA class I and class II types, where available, came from metadata supplied by the sample provider rather than from assay-based typing. Subjects who had been exposed to COVID-19, were actively infected with it, or had recovered from it provided the deeply sampled blood TCRbeta repertoires that made up the dataset. Samples came from the ongoing ImmuneRACE study (first 160 participants) plus 1,254 subjects from 6 global collaborators.

Participants in the prospective study were enrolled through a virtual design, were aged roughly 18 to 100 years, and lived in roughly 24 United States geographic areas. In the prospective study, cohorts were assigned on the basis of participant-reported clinical history obtained from a screening survey and a study questionnaire. Mobile phlebotomists in the prospective study collected whole blood, serum and a nasopharyngeal or oropharyngeal swab from every participant. Prospective study participants could optionally give additional blood draws and questionnaires over an approximately two-month period. Before DNA extraction, prospective study blood samples were shipped either frozen or at room temperature. What the research found in general, with its limitations: How much clinical and demographic metadata was included differed by source and by participant, and the metadata was provided uncurated.

TCRbeta CDR3 regions were amplified from genomic DNA using the immunoSEQ Assay, a bias-controlled multiplex PCR. The authors' pipeline ran thus. Within the assay, amplification of reference gene primers was used to estimate how many nucleated cells each sample contained. Sequence reads were collapsed and filtered to measure the absolute abundance of every unique TCRbeta CDR3 rearrangement. For each sample, productive Simpson clonality was calculated as the square root of Simpson's diversity index across productive rearrangements. TCRdb mirrors the immuneACCESS table, restricted to in-frame sequences. Some clones are absent from its copies; in checked studies, under half trace to an unresolved V gene, and the reason for the others is unknown. The DNA gave D and trimming, while V, J and clone size come from that table. This sample comprises about 180,000 clones, roughly 87% of them detected only once. Of the sample, less than 1.5% is held by the ten largest clones.

On this clone: Its antigen remains undetermined. One base away there is no much larger clone; base qualities are not given.

Taken from the germline V gene, the CDR1 and CDR2 loops are MNHEY and SVGAGI. Reading from cysteine to phenylalanine, the CDR3 counts 13 amino acids. The read is trimmed to its CDR3 DNA, 39 bases read in frame from base 1. The junction carries 14 bases between V and J, which are trimmed by 7 bases and 5 bases respectively. The clonotype was recovered from a human donor with acute COVID-19. The donor label of this sample is uncertain. The V and J genes are TRBV6-5 and TRBJ1-2; the D gene cannot be named for sure. The sequenced sample consisted of PBMCs or T cells enriched from blood (not recorded which). The nucleotides are TGTGCCAGCAAGAGGGCTTTAGGGTATGGCTACACCTTC. Translation gives CASKRALGYGYTF.